These T cell receptor beta chains were read from a single sample in a study of graft-versus-host responses after intestinal transplantation. TCRdb keeps only in-frame clones here, not all; method: immunoSEQ multiplex PCR. The sample has 15,000 to 20,000 clones, 82% seen once. Sequenced here: ileum tissue, sampled 17 days after transplant. The receptor source for this set is a human patient who received an intestinal transplant, so some T cells may come from the graft donor. CDR3s include the opening cysteine and the closing phenylalanine or tryptophan. Each record gives: V gene, clone size, J gene, D gene, CDR3 protein, CDR3 DNA. The D gene is left open where the match is weak. Clone size is given for some rows only: seen once, a few or many times, or a class if the clone is expanded.

>TRBV10-3|few|TRBJ1-1|NA
CAISEEGRGTEAFF
TGTGCCATCAGTGAGGAGGGGAGAGGAACTGAAGCTTTCTTT
>TRBV4-3|NA|TRBJ2-7|NA
CASSQDTDDEQYF
TGCGCCAGCAGCCAAGATACAGATGACGAGCAGTACTTC
>TRBV7-9|NA|TRBJ1-1|NA
CASSLSGVWENTEAFF
TGTGCCAGCAGCTTAAGTGGGGTTTGGGAGAACACTGAAGCTTTCTTT
>TRBV5-4|NA|TRBJ2-7|TRBD2
CASSSGTSGGYEQYF
TGTGCCAGCAGCTCTGGGACTAGCGGGGGGTACGAGCAGTACTTC
>TRBV30|NA|TRBJ2-4|NA
CAWSVDGREGF
TGTGCCTGGAGTGTCGACGGCAGGGAAGGCTTC
>TRBV28|NA|TRBJ1-5|NA
CASTAVGDQPQHF
TGTGCCAGCACCGCCGTCGGGGATCAGCCCCAGCATTTT
>TRBV7-9|NA|TRBJ1-2|TRBD1
CASRPGGADYGYTF
TGTGCCAGCAGGCCAGGGGGCGCGGACTATGGCTACACCTTC
>TRBV10-3|NA|TRBJ2-5|TRBD1
CAIKRNRGEETQYF
TGTGCCATCAAAAGAAACAGGGGGGAAGAGACCCAGTACTTC
>TRBV18|NA|TRBJ2-5|NA
CASSPEEGKVETQYF
TGTGCCAGCTCACCAGAGGAGGGGAAGGTGGAGACCCAGTACTTC
>TRBV14|NA|TRBJ1-2|NA
CASRPLGQIEGYTF
TGTGCCAGCAGACCCTTAGGACAGATTGAAGGCTACACCTTC
>TRBV27|NA|TRBJ2-3|TRBD1
CASSPTLSRGFVDTQYF
TGTGCCAGCAGTCCAACTCTCAGCAGGGGGTTTGTAGATACGCAGTATTTT
>TRBV19|NA|TRBJ1-1|NA
CASSMVLGGTEAFF
TGTGCCAGTAGTATGGTATTGGGAGGGACTGAAGCTTTCTTT
>TRBV28|NA|TRBJ1-5|NA
CASSLAYTVSNQPQHF
TGTGCCAGCAGTTTGGCCTATACGGTTAGCAATCAGCCCCAGCATTTT
>TRBV7-9|NA|TRBJ2-7|NA
CASSPGVGRYEQYF
TGTGCCAGCAGCCCCGGAGTCGGCCGATACGAGCAGTACTTC
>TRBV6-6|NA|TRBJ2-1|TRBD2
CASSYLAGANEQFF
TGTGCCAGCAGTTATTTAGCGGGAGCCAATGAGCAGTTCTTC
>TRBV13|NA|TRBJ2-3|TRBD2
CASSSPDGGETDTQYF
TGTGCCAGCAGCTCCCCCGATGGGGGGGAGACAGATACGCAGTATTTT
>TRBV28|NA|TRBJ1-3|TRBD1
CASGTGGSGNTIYF
TGTGCCAGCGGGACAGGGGGCTCTGGAAACACCATATATTTT
>TRBV28|NA|TRBJ2-7|NA
CASSWWDFGGAHEQYF
TGTGCCAGCAGTTGGTGGGACTTTGGGGGAGCCCACGAGCAGTACTTC
>TRBV28|NA|TRBJ2-1|NA
CASSPHGSSYNEQFF
TGTGCCAGCAGTCCCCACGGGAGCTCCTACAATGAACAGTTCTTC
>TRBV19|NA|TRBJ2-7|TRBD2
CASRFSSGDTYEQYF
TGTGCCAGTAGGTTCTCTAGCGGGGATACCTACGAGCAGTACTTC
>TRBV28|NA|TRBJ1-3|NA
CASSLGGTGNTIYF
TGTGCCAGCAGTTTAGGCGGTACAGGAAACACCATATATTTT
>TRBV6-4|NA|TRBJ2-1|NA
CASSDRGEGGNEQFF
TGTGCCAGCAGTGACCGGGGGGAAGGGGGAAATGAGCAGTTCTTC
>TRBV20-1|NA|TRBJ2-7|NA
CSARGYEQYF
TGCAGTGCTAGAGGGTACGAGCAGTACTTC
>TRBV10-3|NA|TRBJ1-2|TRBD1
CAISGTAYGYTF
TGTGCCATCAGCGGGACAGCTTATGGCTACACCTTC
>TRBV10-3|NA|TRBJ2-7|NA
CAISGTSYEQYF
TGTGCCATCAGCGGGACCTCCTACGAGCAGTACTTC
>TRBV9|NA|TRBJ1-1|NA
CASSVVSGSEAFF
TGTGCCAGCAGCGTAGTCTCGGGTTCTGAAGCTTTCTTT
>TRBV5-6|few|TRBJ2-7|TRBD2
CASSPLAGSAYEQYF
TGTGCCAGCAGCCCCCTAGCGGGTAGCGCCTACGAGCAGTACTTC
>TRBV2|NA|TRBJ1-5|NA
CASSYREVQPQHF
TGTGCCAGCAGTTACCGGGAGGTTCAGCCCCAGCATTTT
>TRBV27|NA|TRBJ2-1|TRBD1
CASSPRDRGISYNEQFF
TGTGCCAGCAGTCCCAGGGACAGGGGGATATCCTACAATGAGCAGTTCTTC
>TRBV28|once|TRBJ1-2|TRBD1
CASSPGEVSLVGQVLGYTF
TGTGCCAGCAGTCCCGGCGAGGTTTCATTAGTAGGACAGGTGCTTGGCTACACCTTC
>TRBV28|NA|TRBJ2-7|NA
CASSFSGNDDEQYF
TGTGCCAGCAGTTTCTCGGGGAATGACGACGAGCAGTACTTC
>TRBV13|NA|TRBJ2-1|NA
CASSLSAGRGGIEQFF
TGTGCCAGCAGCTTATCGGCGGGCCGAGGGGGGATTGAGCAGTTCTTC
>TRBV28|NA|TRBJ2-5|TRBD2
CASSPGTRSGETQYF
TGTGCCAGCAGTCCAGGGACTAGATCCGGAGAGACCCAGTACTTC
>TRBV6-1|NA|TRBJ2-2|NA
CASNIWPPGELFF
TGTGCCAGCAACATCTGGCCCCCCGGGGAGCTGTTTTTT
>TRBV15|NA|TRBJ2-1|TRBD2
CATSREGREYNEQFF
TGTGCCACCAGCAGAGAGGGGCGGGAGTATAATGAGCAGTTCTTC
>TRBV4-3|NA|TRBJ1-5|NA
CASSQGPGGNQPQHF
TGCGCCAGCAGCCAAGGTCCGGGTGGAAATCAGCCCCAGCATTTT
>TRBV5-1|NA|TRBJ2-5|NA
CASRGLLGWETQYF
TGCGCCAGCCGCGGGTTACTAGGGTGGGAGACCCAGTACTTC